This paragraph reports one T cell receptor beta chain. Antigen unknown. RNA transcripts provided the source from which TCR beta CDR3 regions were amplified. The HTBI primer set drove a first-round RT-PCR of the TCR CDR3. TCRdb ran MiXCR on the multiplex PCR reads and lists one entry per CDR3 protein. The data contain about 640,000 distinct CDR3 sequences, less than 25% of them singletons. The data belong to a study of T cells in Graves' hyperthyroidism and ophthalmopathy. The junction had 2 bases not matched to a gene; V was cut back by 8 bases and J by 2 bases. The CDR3 is made up of 13 amino acids. Per the germline V gene, CDR1 is SGHVS and CDR2 is FQNEAQ. Study conclusions and caveats: Also found in blood were most expanded thyroid clonotypes above 0.001. In simple terms, a model built on 13 V-J features told ophthalmopathy apart from stable hyperthyroidism.

Under 3 months was the duration of disease in ophthalmopathy patients, who also had a Clinical Activity Score of at least 3 and a NOSPECS grade of at least 4. Each diagnosis drew on symptoms, thyroxine, TRAb, thyroid ultrasound and orbital computed tomography findings. The V and J genes are TRBV7-8 and TRBJ2-5, with 10 bases lining up with TRBD2. What was sequenced was blood. The clonotype originates from a man younger than 45 with Graves' ophthalmopathy. CDR3 DNA: TGTGCCAGCGAACTAGCGGGACAAGAGACCCAGTACTTC. This sequence encodes CASELAGQETQYF. Combining the CDR3 with reference TRBV7-8 and TRBJ2-5 gives the whole variable domain GAGVSQSPRYKVAKRGQDVALRCDPISGHVSLFWYQQALGQGPEFLTYFQNEAQLDKSGLPSDRFFAERPEGSVSTLKIQRTQQEDSAVYLCASELAGQETQYFGPGTRLLVL.